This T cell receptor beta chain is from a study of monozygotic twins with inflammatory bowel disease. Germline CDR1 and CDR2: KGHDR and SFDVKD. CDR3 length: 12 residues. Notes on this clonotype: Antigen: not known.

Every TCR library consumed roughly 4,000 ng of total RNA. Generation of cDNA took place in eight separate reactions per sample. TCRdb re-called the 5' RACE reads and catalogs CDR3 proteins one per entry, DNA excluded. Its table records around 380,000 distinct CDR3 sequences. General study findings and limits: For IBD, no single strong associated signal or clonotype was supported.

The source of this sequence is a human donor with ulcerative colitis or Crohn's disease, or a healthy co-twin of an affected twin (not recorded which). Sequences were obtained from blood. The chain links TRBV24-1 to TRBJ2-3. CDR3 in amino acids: CATSDPTDTQYF.